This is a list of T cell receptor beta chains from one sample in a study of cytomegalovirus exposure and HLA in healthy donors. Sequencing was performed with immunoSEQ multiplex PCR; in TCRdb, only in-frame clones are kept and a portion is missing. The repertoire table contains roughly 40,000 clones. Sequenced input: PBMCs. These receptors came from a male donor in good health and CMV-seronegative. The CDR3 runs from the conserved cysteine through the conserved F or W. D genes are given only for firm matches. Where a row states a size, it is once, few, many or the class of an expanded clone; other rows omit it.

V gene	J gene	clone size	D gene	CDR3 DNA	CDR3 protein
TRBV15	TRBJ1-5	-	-	TGTGCCACCAGCAGACAGGGGACCCACAATCAGCCCCAGCATTTT	CATSRQGTHNQPQHF
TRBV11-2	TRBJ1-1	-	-	TGTGCCAGCAGCTTGAGCCGGAACACTGAAGCTTTCTTT	CASSLSRNTEAFF
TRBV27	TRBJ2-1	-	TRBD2	TGTGCCAGCAGTCCCCTGCGGGAGGCCGCGAATGAGCAGTTCTTC	CASSPLREAANEQFF
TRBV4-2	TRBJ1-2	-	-	TGTGCCAGCAGCCAAGATGGGGGGTATGGCTACACCTTC	CASSQDGGYGYTF
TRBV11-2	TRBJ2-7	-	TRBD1	TGTGCCAGCACCCTTACCGGGACAGGGCCATACGAGCAGTACTTC	CASTLTGTGPYEQYF
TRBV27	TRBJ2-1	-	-	TGTGCCAGCAGTTTTAGAACCTACAATGAGCAGTTCTTC	CASSFRTYNEQFF
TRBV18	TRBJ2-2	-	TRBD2	TGTGCCAGCTCCCCTGGACTAGCGGGAACGAACACCGGGGAGCTGTTTTTT	CASSPGLAGTNTGELFF
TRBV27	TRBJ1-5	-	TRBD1	TGTGCCAGCAGTCCCGGACAGGGGCAGCCCCAGCATTTT	CASSPGQGQPQHF
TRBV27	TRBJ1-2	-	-	TGTGCCAGCAGGCCAACAGAGTACTATGGCTACACCTTC	CASRPTEYYGYTF
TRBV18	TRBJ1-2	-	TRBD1	TGTGCCAGCTCCCCGGGACAGTTCTTCTATGGCTACACCTTC	CASSPGQFFYGYTF
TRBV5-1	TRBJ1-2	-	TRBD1	TGCGCCAGCAGCCTTAACAGGGGGCAAGGCTACACCTTC	CASSLNRGQGYTF
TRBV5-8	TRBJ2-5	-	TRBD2	TGTGCCAGCAGCCGCTCGACTGGACTAGCGATTTTAGAGACCCAGTACTTC	CASSRSTGLAILETQYF
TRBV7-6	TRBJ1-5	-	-	TGTGCCAGCAGCTTAACCCCGCGGAGCAATCAGCCCCAGCATTTT	CASSLTPRSNQPQHF
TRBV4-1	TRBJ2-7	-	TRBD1	TGCGCCAGCAGCCCTCGGGACAGCTACGAGCAGTACTTC	CASSPRDSYEQYF
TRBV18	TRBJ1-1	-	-	TGTGCCAGCTCACACCAGGGGAGTGACACTGAAGCTTTCTTT	CASSHQGSDTEAFF
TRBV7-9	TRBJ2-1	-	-	TGTGCCAGCAGGGAACGACTCAGCTCCGACAATGAGCAGTTCTTC	CASRERLSSDNEQFF
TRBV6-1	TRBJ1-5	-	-	TGTGCCAGCTGTGCCAATAGCAATCAGCCCCAGCATTTT	CASCANSNQPQHF
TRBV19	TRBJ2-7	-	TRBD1	TGTGCCAGCTCCGGGACAGGTGGGTACGAGCAGTACTTC	CASSGTGGYEQYF
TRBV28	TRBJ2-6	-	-	TGTGCCAGCACCCAAGGGGGTGGCGGGGCCAACGTCCTGACTTTC	CASTQGGGGANVLTF
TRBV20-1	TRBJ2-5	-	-	TGCAGTGCTACCGGGGGACAGACCCAGTACTTC	CSATGGQTQYF
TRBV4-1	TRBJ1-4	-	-	TGCGCCAGCAGCCAGAGGAGGTCTAATGAAAAACTGTTTTTT	CASSQRRSNEKLFF
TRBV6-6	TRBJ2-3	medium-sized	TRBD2	TGTGCCAGCAGCACTAGCGGGACCACAGATACGCAGTATTTT	CASSTSGTTDTQYF
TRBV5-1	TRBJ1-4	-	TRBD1	TGCGCCAGCAGCTTTGGACAGGGTAGGGAAAAACTGTTTTTT	CASSFGQGREKLFF
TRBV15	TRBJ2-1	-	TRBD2	TGTGCCACCAGCGGATGGCAGAGCGGGAGAGTGTTCTTC	CATSGWQSGRVFF
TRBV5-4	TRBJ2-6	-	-	TGTGCCAGCAGCTTGGCCGGGGGTTTGGGGGCCAACGTCCTGACTTTC	CASSLAGGLGANVLTF
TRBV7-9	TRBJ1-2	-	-	TGTGCCAGCAGCTTAGCCAGTAACTATGGCTACACCTTC	CASSLASNYGYTF
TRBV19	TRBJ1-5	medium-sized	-	TGTGCCAGTAGTATAGGTCAGGGGCAGCTAGGCAATCAGCCCCAGCATTTT	CASSIGQGQLGNQPQHF